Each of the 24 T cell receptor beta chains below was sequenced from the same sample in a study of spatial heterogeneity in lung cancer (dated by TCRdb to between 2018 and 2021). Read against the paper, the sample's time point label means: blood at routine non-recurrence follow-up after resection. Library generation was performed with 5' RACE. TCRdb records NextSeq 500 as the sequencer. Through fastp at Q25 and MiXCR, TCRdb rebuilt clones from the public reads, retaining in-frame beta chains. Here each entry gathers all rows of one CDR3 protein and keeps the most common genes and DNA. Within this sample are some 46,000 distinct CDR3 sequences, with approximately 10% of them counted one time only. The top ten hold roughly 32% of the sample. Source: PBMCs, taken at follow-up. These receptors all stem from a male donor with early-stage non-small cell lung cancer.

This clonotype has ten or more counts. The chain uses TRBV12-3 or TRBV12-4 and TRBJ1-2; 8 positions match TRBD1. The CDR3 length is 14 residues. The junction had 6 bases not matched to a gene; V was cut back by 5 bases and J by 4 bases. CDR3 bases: TGTGCCAGCAGTCCTCAGACAGGGGCCTATGGCTACACCTTC. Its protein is CASSPQTGAYGYTF.

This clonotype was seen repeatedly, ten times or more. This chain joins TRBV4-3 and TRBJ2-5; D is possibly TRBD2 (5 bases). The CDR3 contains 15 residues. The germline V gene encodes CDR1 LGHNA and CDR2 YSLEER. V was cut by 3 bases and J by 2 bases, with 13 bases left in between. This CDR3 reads CASSQTRLAQETQYF. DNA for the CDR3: TGCGCCAGCAGCCAGACCCGGCTAGCACAAGAGACCCAGTACTTC.

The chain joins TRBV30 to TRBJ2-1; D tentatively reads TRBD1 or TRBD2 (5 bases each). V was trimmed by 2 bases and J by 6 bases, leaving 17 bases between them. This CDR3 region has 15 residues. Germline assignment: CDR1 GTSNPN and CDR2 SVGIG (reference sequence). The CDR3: CAWSWGSTRGNEQFF. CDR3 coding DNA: TGTGCCTGGAGTTGGGGCTCCACGAGGGGCAATGAGCAGTTCTTC.

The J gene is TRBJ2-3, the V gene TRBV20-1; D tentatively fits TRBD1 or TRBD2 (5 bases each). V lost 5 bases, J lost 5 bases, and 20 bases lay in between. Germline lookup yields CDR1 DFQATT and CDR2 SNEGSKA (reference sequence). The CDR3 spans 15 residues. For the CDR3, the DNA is TGCAGTGCTCTAACCGGGACGGATACGAGAGATACGCAGTATTTT. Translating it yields CSALTGTDTRDTQYF.

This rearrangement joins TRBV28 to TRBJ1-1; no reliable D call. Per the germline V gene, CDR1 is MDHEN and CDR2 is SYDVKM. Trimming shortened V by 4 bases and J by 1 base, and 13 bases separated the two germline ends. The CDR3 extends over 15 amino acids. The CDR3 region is CASSSLNRWNTEAFF. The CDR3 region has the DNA TGTGCCAGCAGTTCACTCAACCGATGGAACACTGAAGCTTTCTTT.

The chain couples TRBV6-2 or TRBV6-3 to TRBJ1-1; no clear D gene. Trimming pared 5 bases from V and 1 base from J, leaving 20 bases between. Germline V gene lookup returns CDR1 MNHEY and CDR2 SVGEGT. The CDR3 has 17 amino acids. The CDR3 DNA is TGTGCCAGCAGTCCACCGACGCTCGGGAACGGGAACACTGAAGCTTTCTTT. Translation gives CASSPPTLGNGNTEAFF.

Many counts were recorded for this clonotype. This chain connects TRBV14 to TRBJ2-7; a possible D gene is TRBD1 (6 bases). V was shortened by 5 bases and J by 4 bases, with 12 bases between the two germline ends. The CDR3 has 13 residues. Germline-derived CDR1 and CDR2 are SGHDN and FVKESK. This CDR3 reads CASSIKQGYEQYF. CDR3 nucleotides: TGTGCCAGCAGCATTAAACAGGGTTACGAGCAGTACTTC.

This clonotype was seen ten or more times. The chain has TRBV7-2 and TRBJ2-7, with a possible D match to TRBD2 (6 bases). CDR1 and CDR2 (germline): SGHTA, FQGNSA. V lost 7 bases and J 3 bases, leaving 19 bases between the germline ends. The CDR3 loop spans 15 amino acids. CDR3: CASIYGAGCDYEQYF. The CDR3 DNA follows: TGTGCCAGCATTTATGGGGCGGGGTGTGACTACGAGCAGTACTTC.

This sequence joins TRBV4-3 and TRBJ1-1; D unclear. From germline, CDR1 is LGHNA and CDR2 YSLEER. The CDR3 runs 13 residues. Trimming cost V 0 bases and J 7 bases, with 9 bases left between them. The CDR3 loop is CASSQEWAGEAFF. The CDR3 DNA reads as TGCGCCAGCAGCCAAGAATGGGCAGGTGAAGCTTTCTTT.

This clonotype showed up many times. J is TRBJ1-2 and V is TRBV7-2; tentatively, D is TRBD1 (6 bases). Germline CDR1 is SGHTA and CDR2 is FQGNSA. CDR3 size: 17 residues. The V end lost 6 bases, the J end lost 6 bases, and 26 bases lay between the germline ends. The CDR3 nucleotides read TGTGCCAGCAGTCACATTGCTAAGGGCAGGGGACGGGATGGCTACACCTTC. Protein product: CASSHIAKGRGRDGYTF.

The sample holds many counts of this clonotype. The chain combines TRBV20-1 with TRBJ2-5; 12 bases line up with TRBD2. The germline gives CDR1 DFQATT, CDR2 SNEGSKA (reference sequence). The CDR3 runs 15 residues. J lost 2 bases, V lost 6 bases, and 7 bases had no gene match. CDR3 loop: CSASPSGGAQETQYF. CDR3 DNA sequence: TGCAGTGCCAGTCCTAGCGGGGGGGCTCAAGAGACCCAGTACTTC.

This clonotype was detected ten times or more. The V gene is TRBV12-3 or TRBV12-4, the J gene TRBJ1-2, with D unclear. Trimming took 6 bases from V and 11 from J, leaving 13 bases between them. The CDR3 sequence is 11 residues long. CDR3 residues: CASSLLTYYTF. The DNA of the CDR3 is TGTGCCAGCAGCCTATTGACATATTACACCTTC.

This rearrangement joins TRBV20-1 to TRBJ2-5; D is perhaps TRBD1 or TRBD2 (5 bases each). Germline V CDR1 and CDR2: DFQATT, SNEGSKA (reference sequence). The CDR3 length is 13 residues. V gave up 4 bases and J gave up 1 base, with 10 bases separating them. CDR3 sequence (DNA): TGCAGTGCTACTAGGGACGTCCAAGAGACCCAGTACTTC. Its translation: CSATRDVQETQYF.

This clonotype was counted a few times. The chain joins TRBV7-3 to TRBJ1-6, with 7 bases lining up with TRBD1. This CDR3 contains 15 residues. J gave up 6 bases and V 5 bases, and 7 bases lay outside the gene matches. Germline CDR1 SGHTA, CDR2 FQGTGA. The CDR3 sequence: CASSPSGTANSPLHF. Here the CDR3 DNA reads TGTGCCAGCAGCCCATCCGGGACAGCTAATTCACCCCTCCACTTT. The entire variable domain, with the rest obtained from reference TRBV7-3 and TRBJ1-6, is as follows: GAGVSQTPSNKVTEKGKYVELRCDPISGHTALYWYRQSLGQGPEFLIYFQGTGAADDSGLPNDRFFAVRPEGSVSTLKIQRTERGDSAVYLCASSPSGTANSPLHFGNGTRLTVT.

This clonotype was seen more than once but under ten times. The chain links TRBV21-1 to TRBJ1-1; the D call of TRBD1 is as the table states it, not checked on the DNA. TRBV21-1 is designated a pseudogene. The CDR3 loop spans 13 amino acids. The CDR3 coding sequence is TGTGCCAGCAGGATAGACAGGGGCGCTGAAGCTTTCTTT. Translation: CASRIDRGAEAFF.

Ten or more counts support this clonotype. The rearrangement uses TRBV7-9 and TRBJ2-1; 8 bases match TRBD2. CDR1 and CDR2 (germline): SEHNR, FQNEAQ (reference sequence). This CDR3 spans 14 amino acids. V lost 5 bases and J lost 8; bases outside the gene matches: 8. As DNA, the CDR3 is TGTGCCAGCAGCCAATCATGGACTAGCTATGAGCAGTTCTTC. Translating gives CASSQSWTSYEQFF.

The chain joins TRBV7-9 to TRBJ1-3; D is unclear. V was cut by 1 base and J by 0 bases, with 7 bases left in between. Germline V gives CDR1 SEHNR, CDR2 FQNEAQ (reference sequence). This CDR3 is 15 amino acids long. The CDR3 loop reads CASSLDGASGNTIYF. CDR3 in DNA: TGTGCCAGCAGCTTAGACGGTGCCTCTGGAAACACCATATATTTT.

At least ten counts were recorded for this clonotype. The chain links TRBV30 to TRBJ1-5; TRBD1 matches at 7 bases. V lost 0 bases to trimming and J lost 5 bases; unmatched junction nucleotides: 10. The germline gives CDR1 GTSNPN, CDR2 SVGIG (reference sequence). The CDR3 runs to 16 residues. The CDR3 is CAWSVIGPGGDQPQHF. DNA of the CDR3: TGTGCCTGGAGTGTGATTGGGCCAGGGGGGGATCAGCCCCAGCATTTT.

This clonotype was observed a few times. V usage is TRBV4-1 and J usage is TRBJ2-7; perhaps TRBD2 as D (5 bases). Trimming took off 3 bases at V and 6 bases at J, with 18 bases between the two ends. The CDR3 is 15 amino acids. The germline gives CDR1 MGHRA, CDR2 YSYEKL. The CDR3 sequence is CASSQQASRAGEQYF. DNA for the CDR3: TGCGCCAGCAGCCAGCAGGCTTCGCGGGCGGGCGAGCAGTACTTC.

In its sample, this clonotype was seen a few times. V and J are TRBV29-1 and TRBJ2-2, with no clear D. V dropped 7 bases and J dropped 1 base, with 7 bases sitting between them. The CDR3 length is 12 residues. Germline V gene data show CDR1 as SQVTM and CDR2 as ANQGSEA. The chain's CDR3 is CSAGQNTGELFF. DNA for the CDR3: TGCAGCGCTGGCCAGAACACCGGGGAGCTGTTTTTT.

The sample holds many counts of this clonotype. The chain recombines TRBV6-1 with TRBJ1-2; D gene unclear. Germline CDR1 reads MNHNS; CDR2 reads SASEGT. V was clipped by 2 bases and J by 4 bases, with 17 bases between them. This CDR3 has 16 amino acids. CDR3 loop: CASSEWSDQAVYGYTF. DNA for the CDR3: TGTGCCAGCAGTGAATGGTCGGACCAGGCAGTCTATGGCTACACCTTC.

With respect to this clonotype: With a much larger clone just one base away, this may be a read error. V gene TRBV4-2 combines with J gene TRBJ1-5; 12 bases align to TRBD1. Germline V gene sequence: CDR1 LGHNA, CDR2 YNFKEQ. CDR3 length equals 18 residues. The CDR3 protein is CVSSQDQGQGALNQPQHF. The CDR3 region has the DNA TGTGTCAGCAGCCAAGATCAGGGACAGGGGGCCCTCAATCAGCCCCAGCATTTT.

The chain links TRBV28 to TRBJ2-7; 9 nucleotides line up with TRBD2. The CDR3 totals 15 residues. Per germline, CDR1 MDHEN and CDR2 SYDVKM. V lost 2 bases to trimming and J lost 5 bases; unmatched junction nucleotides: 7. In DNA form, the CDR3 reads TGTGCCAGCAGTTTAGAGGCTAGCGGGGTAGACGAGCAGTACTTC. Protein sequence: CASSLEASGVDEQYF.

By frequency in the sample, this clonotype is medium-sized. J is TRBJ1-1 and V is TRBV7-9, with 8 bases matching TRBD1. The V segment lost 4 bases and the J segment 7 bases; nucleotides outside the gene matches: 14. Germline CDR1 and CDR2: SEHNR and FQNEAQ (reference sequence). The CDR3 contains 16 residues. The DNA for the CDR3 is TGTGCCAGCAGCTACTCGTCAGGGGGCTATGAGGATGAAGCTTTCTTT. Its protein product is CASSYSSGGYEDEAFF.